These T cell receptor beta chains were read from a single sample in a study of cytomegalovirus exposure and HLA in healthy donors. Only in-frame clones appear in the TCRdb table, and some are missing; sequencing was by immunoSEQ multiplex PCR. This sample's table has 75,000 to 85,000 clones. The sample taken for sequencing was PBMCs. These receptors originate from a young man in good health and CMV-seropositive. CDR3s include the opening cysteine and the closing phenylalanine or tryptophan. Fields, in order: D gene, J gene, V gene, CDR3 protein, CDR3 DNA. D genes are given only for firm matches.

>NA|TRBJ2-1|TRBV28
CASSLEGLDEQFF
TGTGCCAGCAGTTTGGAGGGGTTGGATGAGCAGTTCTTC
>NA|TRBJ1-2|TRBV5-5
CASSLGTDSSGGYTF
TGTGCCAGCAGCTTGGGGACAGATAGCTCGGGTGGCTACACCTTC
>NA|TRBJ2-1|TRBV29-1
CSVEDTGEQFF
TGCAGCGTTGAAGATACTGGTGAGCAGTTCTTC
>NA|TRBJ1-1|TRBV20-1
CSAGGTEAFF
TGCAGCGCCGGAGGGACTGAAGCTTTCTTT
>TRBD2|TRBJ2-1|TRBV4-1
CASSHLGTSGLNEQFF
TGCGCCAGCAGCCACCTCGGGACTAGCGGGCTCAATGAGCAGTTCTTC
>NA|TRBJ1-2|TRBV27
CASSLSGANYGYTF
TGTGCCAGCAGTTTATCGGGAGCTAACTATGGCTACACCTTC
>TRBD1|TRBJ1-4|TRBV5-1
CASSFGTGDEKLFF
TGCGCCAGCAGCTTCGGGACAGGGGATGAAAAACTGTTTTTT
>TRBD1|TRBJ2-6|TRBV10-3
CATLRDSASGANVLTF
TGTGCCACCCTCAGGGACAGTGCATCTGGGGCCAACGTCCTGACTTTC
>NA|TRBJ1-1|TRBV7-3
CASSTTGSTEAFF
TGTGCCAGCAGCACGACAGGAAGCACTGAAGCTTTCTTT
>NA|TRBJ2-7|TRBV6-5
CASSYSGHSYEQYF
TGTGCCAGCAGTTACTCGGGACACTCCTACGAGCAGTACTTC
>NA|TRBJ2-2|TRBV6-5
CASVDNANTGELFF
TGTGCCAGCGTCGACAACGCGAACACCGGGGAGCTGTTTTTT
>TRBD1|TRBJ1-3|TRBV19
CASSIRTGSIYF
TGTGCCAGTAGTATCCGGACAGGGTCCATATATTTT
>NA|TRBJ1-1|TRBV5-6
CASSLVGGQAFF
TGTGCCAGCAGCTTGGTCGGGGGGCAAGCTTTCTTT
>NA|TRBJ1-2|TRBV5-6
CASRSIMGSSNYGYTF
TGTGCCAGCAGATCGATAATGGGCAGTTCCAACTATGGCTACACCTTC
>NA|TRBJ2-7|TRBV2
CASSEGRQVTYEQYF
TGTGCCAGCAGTGAGGGGAGACAGGTAACCTACGAGCAGTACTTC
>NA|TRBJ2-3|TRBV18
CASSPIGDFSDTQYF
TGTGCCAGCTCACCAATCGGGGACTTTTCAGATACGCAGTATTTT
>NA|TRBJ2-3|TRBV5-1
CASTLRRGPSTDTQYF
TGCGCCAGCACCCTGAGGAGGGGCCCTAGCACAGATACGCAGTATTTT
>NA|TRBJ2-1|TRBV11-2
CASSFQADEQFF
TGTGCCAGCAGCTTTCAAGCGGATGAGCAGTTCTTC
>NA|TRBJ1-5|TRBV18
CASSPQAGESNQPQHF
TGTGCCAGCTCACCACAAGCAGGGGAGAGCAATCAGCCCCAGCATTTT
>TRBD1|TRBJ2-7|TRBV9
CASSGTTGQGAYEQYF
TGTGCCAGCAGCGGCACTACGGGACAGGGGGCCTACGAGCAGTACTTC
>NA|TRBJ1-5|TRBV15
CATSRATVSNQPQHF
TGTGCCACCAGCAGAGCTACGGTTAGCAATCAGCCCCAGCATTTT
>TRBD2|TRBJ2-7|TRBV18
CASSPPKAGGLSWDSYEQYF
TGTGCCAGCTCACCACCGAAAGCGGGGGGCCTTTCTTGGGACTCCTACGAGCAGTACTTC
>TRBD2|TRBJ2-7|TRBV30
CACIFRGGAVDEQYF
TGTGCCTGCATTTTTCGGGGGGGGGCTGTTGACGAGCAGTACTTC
>NA|TRBJ1-4|TRBV4-2
CAGSQEPGRSTNEKLFF
TGTGCCGGCAGCCAAGAGCCAGGGCGATCAACTAATGAAAAACTGTTTTTT
>TRBD1|TRBJ1-2|TRBV15
CATSRDVTGGYGYTF
TGTGCCACCAGCAGAGATGTAACAGGGGGTTATGGCTACACCTTC
>NA|TRBJ2-5|TRBV6-1
CASSAIASQETQYF
TGTGCCAGCAGTGCTATAGCGAGCCAAGAGACCCAGTACTTC
>TRBD2|TRBJ2-7|TRBV4-2
CASSHAGDSSYEQYF
TGTGCCAGCAGCCACGCGGGAGACTCCTCCTACGAGCAGTACTTC